The T cell receptor beta chain under discussion was sequenced for a study of blood T cell repertoires in COVID-19. Overall study: Acute and convalescent COVID-19 samples came from the United States, Italy and Spain. T cells, B-cell-depleted T cells, or PBMCs supplied cDNA or gDNA.

Unmatched junction bases numbered 7, after V lost 5 bases and J lost 7 bases. Germline V lookup: CDR1 SGHTA, CDR2 FQGNSA. The CDR3 length is 15 residues. As processed by the authors: It was from reference gene primer amplification that nucleated cell counts were estimated. This table comes from immunoSEQ multiplex PCR, and its TCRdb copy is limited to in-frame clones, with some not included. For V, J and clone size, that table is used; D and trimming come from the DNA. The sample consists of about 310,000 clones, approximately 86% of them appearing once. This rearrangement joins TRBV7-2 to TRBJ1-4; 10 nucleotides agree with TRBD1. This clonotype was obtained from a man in his 70s with acute or convalescent COVID-19. The sequencing input was peripheral blood. The CDR3 protein is CASSNRDRGGEKLFF. The CDR3 DNA reads as TGTGCCAGCAGCAACCGGGACAGGGGAGGTGAAAAACTGTTTTTT.